This T cell receptor beta chain was observed in a study of cytomegalovirus exposure and HLA in healthy donors. This CDR3 contains 15 residues. The germline V gene encodes CDR1 MDHEN and CDR2 SYDVKM. V was pared by 4 bases and J by 5 bases, with 6 bases of the junction left unmatched. This clone was recorded once. The PCR was carried out with 60 Vbeta primers and 13 Jbeta primers. Here immunoSEQ multiplex PCR was the method, and the copy in TCRdb shows in-frame clones only, minus some. The sample has around 100,000 clones; around 70% are singletons. This receptor was identified in a man aged 35-49 years in good health and CMV-seropositive. Sequenced sample: PBMCs. V gene TRBV28 combines with J gene TRBJ2-5, with 11 bases lining up with TRBD2. The CDR3 DNA is TGTGCCAGCAGTTCGGGGACTAGCGGTTCGGAGACCCAGTACTTC. Translation: CASSSGTSGSETQYF.